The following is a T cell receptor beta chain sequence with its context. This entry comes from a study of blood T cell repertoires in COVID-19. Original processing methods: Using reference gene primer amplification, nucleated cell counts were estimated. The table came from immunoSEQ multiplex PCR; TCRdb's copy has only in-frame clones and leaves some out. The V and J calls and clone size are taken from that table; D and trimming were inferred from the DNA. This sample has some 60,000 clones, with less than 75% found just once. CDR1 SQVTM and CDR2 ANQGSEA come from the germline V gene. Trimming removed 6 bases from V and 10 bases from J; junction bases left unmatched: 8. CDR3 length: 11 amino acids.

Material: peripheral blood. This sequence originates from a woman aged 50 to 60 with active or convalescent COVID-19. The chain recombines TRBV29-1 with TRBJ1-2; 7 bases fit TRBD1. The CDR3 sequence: CSVLTGKVYTF. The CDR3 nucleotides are TGCAGCGTCCTGACAGGGAAGGTCTACACCTTC.